The source of this TCR beta chain is a study of cytomegalovirus exposure and HLA in healthy donors (dated by TCRdb to 2015 to 2018). About the investigation overall: According to an earlier analysis of 587 of the donors, some 170 million T cells yielded 117 million unique TCR beta sequences and 276 Gb of sequence data. An early release covering over 500 HLA-typed donors comprised around 300 gigabases of sequencing data and 65 million to 100 million unique TCR sequences. Among the approximately 400 genotyped donors, approximately 82% belonged to the genetic ancestry cluster associated with self-reported Caucasian donors. The study aimed to test whether cataloging public T cell receptors could reveal signatures of past pathogen exposure. The study used immunosequencing to profile the T cell repertoires of 600 to 850 subjects and linked those repertoires to cytomegalovirus serostatus. Along with the approximately 620-subject first cohort, a separate validation cohort of around 110 different subjects was used. High-throughput TCR immunosequencing, statistical association of individual TCRs with disease status, and machine learning were combined to predict cytomegalovirus infection status. To study patterns of TCR occurrence, a later analysis re-analyzed previously published TCR beta repertoires from around 700 donors and added high-resolution HLA genotyping. Rather than using new phenotypic data, the later analysis identified candidate immune exposures from TCR beta sequences and from how often those sequences occurred across donors. In an earlier analysis of 587 of the donors, high-throughput TCR beta sequencing was used to judge whether each TCR beta V gene segment behaved as functional or pseudogenic. Donor age, sex, ethnicity and CMV serostatus were collected together with the repertoire data. A later genetic analysis took genome-wide SNP genotypes for about three fifths of the 666 donors and used that subset as a discovery cohort. All discovery cohort repertoires had been generated on a single sequencing platform. HLA typing covered class I and class II loci at four-digit resolution. The number of typed donors differed by locus: about 620-640 for A, B, C, DRB1 and DQB1; approximately 540 for DQA1; 606 for DPA1; and about 470 for DPB1. About five DR-DQ haplotypes were handled as single units for association and clustering, since linkage in the cohort was strong. Among a few hundred genotyped donors of the cohort, an average of roughly 240,000 unique TCR beta nucleotide sequences were sequenced per donor, around 18% of them non-productive. Study-level results and caveats: Most CMV-associated TCR beta chains appeared to be HLA-restricted in a later analysis, and the HLA associations seemed to be driven largely by CMV exposure. Presence/absence analyses assumed roughly uniform sequencing depth across donors, an assumption that may not hold. A further reported finding was that TCR beta sequences accurately predicted the HLA-A and HLA-B alleles for most subjects in the first cohort. The authors suggested that the approach could potentially be generalized to other disease states and immunological phenotypes. A later analysis found that HLA-associated TCR beta chains were more clonally expanded and had lower generation probabilities than equally common non-associated chains. In a later genetic analysis, fewer N-insertions in productive TCRs were reported among donors in an Asian-associated ancestry cluster than the 666-donor mean. An association between a missense DCLRE1C variant and V-gene and J-gene trimming of TCR beta chains was found in a later genetic analysis and replicated in an independent cohort. The earlier analysis of around 600 of the donors excluded 15 to 20 rarely observed V segments, including chromosome 9 orphons, because counts were too low. An earlier analysis of approximately 570 of the donors showed that most TCR beta V segments appeared in productive rearrangements either about 87% or about 30% of the time, which broadly matched IMGT annotations. This cohort had only TCR beta chains sequenced, and the lack of alpha or paired-chain data limited which features could be detected. A later analysis found that TCR association rates varied across HLA loci, with DRB1 alleles showing the most associated TCRs and HLA-C alleles the fewest. A later analysis associated about 16,000 TCR beta sequences with specific HLA alleles at a false discovery rate of 0.05. When HLA alleles, especially DR and DQ, strongly co-occurred, attributing TCR associations to individual alleles was difficult. The study gave a list of 150 to 200 TCR beta chains associated with cytomegalovirus. In both the original and validation cohorts, the classifier was reported to diagnose cytomegalovirus status with high specificity and sensitivity. The only immune exposure information available for the cohort was CMV serostatus. Some IMGT-functional V segments, including TRBV6-2 and TRBV6-3, could not be distinguished by the 87-base-pair reads and were therefore excluded. Most TCR sequences were observed very rarely across donors, whereas some public TCRs were present in many individuals. Several of the top co-occurrence clusters appeared to be linked to parvovirus B19, influenza, CMV and Epstein-Barr virus, according to a later analysis. Because some donors lacked HLA typing at each locus, the association tests relied only on the typed subset. In vitro tests confirmed that a few of the cytomegalovirus-associated TCR beta chains recognize cytomegalovirus antigens. Linkage disequilibrium might explain the correlated functional status among segregating V segments, but an unknown experimental factor could not be excluded. A cluster of highly shared sequence variants was judged likely to be a technical artifact of the sequencing pipeline.

The junction carries 9 bases between V and J, which are trimmed by 0 bases and 1 base respectively. The CDR3 covers 16 residues, taking in both the cysteine and the phenylalanine. The entry retains the CDR3 DNA only, 48 bases that are in frame from base 1. CDR1 and CDR2 are drawn from the germline V gene: ENHRY, SYGVKD. Libraries came from the immunoSEQ multiplex PCR assay. A mixture of 60 forward primers for TCR Vbeta segments and 13 reverse primers for TCR Jbeta segments was used in the multiplex PCR. The CDR3 region of rearranged TCR beta genes was amplified from genomic DNA by a multiplex PCR assay. On the Illumina HiSeq System, the amplified TCR beta libraries were sequenced as 87-base-pair reads. In the source study's methods: A later analysis counted about 80 million unique TCR beta chains across the 666 repertoires, and 9 million to 14 million of these chains were shared by at least two donors. Raw reads were error-corrected and collapsed into unique sequences with a nearest-neighbor algorithm that merged closely related sequences to remove PCR and sequencing errors. CDR3 sequences were aligned to IMGT reference sequences to assign V, D and J gene segments. For a sequence to be retained, at least a six-nucleotide match to both a V gene segment and a J gene segment was required. Rearrangements were classified as productive when the CDR3 lacked stop codons and remained in frame with V and J, and all other rearrangements were classified as non-productive. CDR3 was defined according to IMGT convention as the region running from the second conserved V-encoded cysteine to the conserved J-encoded phenylalanine. The earlier analysis of about 640 of the donors excluded any sequence lacking an unambiguous match to a single V gene segment. An earlier analysis of 450 to 650 of the donors called V segments functional above 56.7% productive rearrangements and segregating when the between-donor standard deviation exceeded 5%. To diagnose cytomegalovirus status from the catalog of TCR beta chain sequences, a statistical classification framework was built. In a later analysis, TCR nucleotide sequences were compared against IMGT/GENE-DB human TR gene sequences so that V and J genes could be assigned. In a later analysis, CDR3 sequences and most-parsimonious VDJ recombination scenarios were assigned using the TCRdist pipeline. In a later analysis, each TCR beta chain was defined by its CDR3 amino acid sequence together with its V-gene family, and reads lacking a unique V-gene family were excluded. A later analysis removed 600 or so highly shared, low-generation-probability nucleotide sequences to deal with suspected cross-contamination and a sequencing artifact. In a later analysis, a clonal expansion index was calculated for each public chain from normalized within-repertoire ranks of inferred template counts. Generation probabilities in a later analysis came from a VDJ recombination model fitted to out-of-frame rearrangements, and those results were checked against IGoR. In a later analysis, hypergeometric tests were used to score TCR-TCR, TCR-HLA and TCR-CMV co-occurrence, with a repertoire-size bias correction applied to TCR pairs. False discovery rates were estimated in a later analysis by permuting HLA or CMV assignments 20 times. In a later analysis, co-occurring TCRs were grouped using DBSCAN, and TCRdist sequence similarity was added for clustering within HLA-allele-positive subsets. Co-occurrence clustering excluded repertoires with fewer than 30,000 or more than 120,000 public chains, plus five with anomalous nucleotide sharing. In its TCRdb copy, this immuneACCESS table keeps in-frame sequences only and misses some clones. Where compared with another copy, unresolved V genes explain less than half of these, and the others have no known cause. D and trimming come from the DNA, and the V and J calls and clone size come from that table. For this sample there are roughly 120,000 clones; 80% appear just once. The ten largest account for 7.5% to 9% of the sample.

For this clone: What antigen it recognizes has not been identified. Base qualities are missing; no much larger clone stands one base away.

The cohort was made up of approximately 670 healthy bone marrow donors. At the time of sampling, all cohort members were nominally healthy, though unrecorded immune exposures were likely present. The donor tested CMV seropositive, placing the donor among the 289 seropositive members of the cohort. A peripheral blood sample was provided by each donor, and peripheral blood mononuclear cells were used for TCR beta sequencing. Genomic DNA was extracted from the blood cell samples with the Qiagen DNeasy Blood Extraction Kit. This TCR came from a female donor in good health and CMV-seropositive. The rearranged chain carries TRBV10-3 and TRBJ2-2, with TRBD1 perhaps the D gene, on 6 matching bases. What was sequenced was PBMCs. The DNA sequence follows: TGTGCCATCAGTGAGTCGGGACACCTGAACACCGGGGAGCTGTTTTTT. Translated, it reads CAISESGHLNTGELFF.